This TCR beta chain originates from a study of control samples from healthy donors and cancer patients. The CDR3 covers 16 residues. CDR1 and CDR2 (germline): GTSNPN, SVGIG (reference sequence). V dropped 0 bases and J dropped 0 bases, with 9 bases sitting between them. The repertoire was sequenced with immunoSEQ multiplex PCR; TCRdb's copy has only in-frame clones and lacks some. The profile shows tens of thousands of clones, about 92% of them singletons. The chain employs TRBV30 and TRBJ1-6, with D unclear. The clonotype was recovered from a man aged 35-49 years with colorectal cancer. Sequenced input: PBMCs. The CDR3 reads CAWSVGSSSYNSPLHF. CDR3 bases: TGTGCCTGGAGTGTGGGCTCGAGCTCCTATAATTCACCCCTCCACTTT. The entire variable domain, with the rest obtained from reference TRBV30 and TRBJ1-6, is as follows: SQTIHQWPATLVQPVGSPLSLECTVEGTSNPNLYWYRQAAGRGLQLLFYSVGIGQISSEVPQNLSASRPQDRQFILSSKKLLLSDSGFYLCAWSVGSSSYNSPLHFGNGTRLTVT.